These 5 T cell receptor beta chains came from one sample sequenced in a study of T cell repertoires in cytomegalovirus infection (dated by TCRdb to about 2019). The sequencing machine was an Illumina HiSeq 1500. TCRdb trimmed the raw reads at Q25, called clones with MiXCR and kept productive beta chains. Records with the same CDR3 protein are collapsed into one entry carrying the most frequent genes and DNA. The sample table records 400,000 to 550,000 distinct CDR3 sequences; about 10% of these occur just once. The ten largest clones take up about a tenth of the sample. Sequencing input: PBMCs. These receptors were taken from a human donor in good health (CMV status not recorded). Some clones in this sample may be carry-over from other donors' samples.

At least ten counts were recorded for this clonotype. V is TRBV6-2 or TRBV6-3 and J is TRBJ1-1, with unresolved D. The V end was cut by 2 bases, the J end by 7 bases, with 14 bases between. There are 14 residues in the CDR3. Germline V CDR1 and CDR2: MNHEY, SVGEGT. CDR3 in amino acids: CASSYVSGRSEAFF. DNA of the CDR3: TGTGCCAGCAGTTACGTCAGCGGCCGGAGTGAAGCTTTCTTT.

The rearrangement joins TRBV6-6 to TRBJ2-7; TRBD1 matches at 9 bases. Germline CDR1 MNHNY, CDR2 SVGAGI (reference sequence). The CDR3 sequence is 15 residues long. V gave up 0 bases and J gave up 3 bases; unmatched junction bases: 3. The CDR3 sequence: CASSYSETGGYEQYF. CDR3 DNA: TGTGCCAGCAGTTACTCAGAGACAGGGGGCTACGAGCAGTACTTC.

This clonotype came up many times. V gene TRBV12-3 or TRBV12-4 combines with J gene TRBJ1-6, with D unclear. This CDR3 region has 14 residues. With 2 bases removed from V and 8 bases from J, the gap between germline ends came to 10 bases. The CDR3 bases are TGTGCCAGCAGTTTATCGGGGTGGGATTCACCCCTCCACTTT. It encodes CASSLSGWDSPLHF.

This clonotype has at least ten counts. The chain carries TRBV5-4 and TRBJ1-1; D is undetermined. This CDR3 spans 15 amino acids. In germline, CDR1 is SGHNT, CDR2 YYREEE (reference sequence). Deletions cut 0 bases from V and 4 bases from J, with 13 bases between. CDR3 loop: CASSLEPGVGTEAFF. CDR3 DNA: TGTGCCAGCAGCTTGGAGCCGGGTGTAGGCACTGAAGCTTTCTTT.

The gene calls are TRBV29-1 and TRBJ1-5; 9 bases are a match to TRBD1. The CDR3 loop spans 14 amino acids. In germline, CDR1 is SQVTM, CDR2 ANQGSEA. Trimming cost V 6 bases and J 6 bases; bases outside gene matches: 9. The CDR3 sequence is CSVGTGPSGQPQHF. CDR3 DNA: TGCAGCGTAGGGACAGGGCCGTCGGGTCAGCCCCAGCATTTT. The full variable domain, completed using reference TRBV29-1 and TRBJ1-5, is SAVISQKPSRDICQRGTSLTIQCQVDSQVTMMFWYRQQPGQSLTLIATANQGSEATYESGFVIDKFPISRPNLTFSTLTVSNMSPEDSSIYLCSVGTGPSGQPQHFGDGTRLSIL.